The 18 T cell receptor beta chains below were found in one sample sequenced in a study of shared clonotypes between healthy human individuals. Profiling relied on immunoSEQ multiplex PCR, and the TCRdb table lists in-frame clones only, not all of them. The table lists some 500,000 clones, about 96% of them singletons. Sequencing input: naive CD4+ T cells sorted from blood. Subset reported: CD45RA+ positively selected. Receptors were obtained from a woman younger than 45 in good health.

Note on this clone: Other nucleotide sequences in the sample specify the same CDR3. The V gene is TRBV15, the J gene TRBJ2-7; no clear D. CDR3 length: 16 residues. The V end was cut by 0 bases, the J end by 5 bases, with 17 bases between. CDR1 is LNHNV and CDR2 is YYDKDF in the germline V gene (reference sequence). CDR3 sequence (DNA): TGTGCCACCAGCAGAGATATTAACCCCGGGCCCCACGAGCAGTACTTC. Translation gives CATSRDINPGPHEQYF.

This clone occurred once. CDR3 residues: CASRSGVNTEAFF. The CDR3 DNA is TGTGCCAGCAGATCAGGGGTGAACACTGAAGCTTTCTTT. The chain uses TRBV7-8 and TRBJ1-1; a possible D gene is TRBD1 (6 bases). V lost 6 bases and J lost 0, with 8 bases in between. The CDR3 consists of 13 residues. In germline, CDR1 is SGHVS, CDR2 FQNEAQ.

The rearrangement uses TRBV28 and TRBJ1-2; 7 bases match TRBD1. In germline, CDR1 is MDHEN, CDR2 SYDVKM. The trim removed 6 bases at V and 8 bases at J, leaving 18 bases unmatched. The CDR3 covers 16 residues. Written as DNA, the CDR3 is TGTGCCAGCAGCCATACGCAGGGCAGGGGGGCTGCGGGCTACACCTTC. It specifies CASSHTQGRGAAGYTF.

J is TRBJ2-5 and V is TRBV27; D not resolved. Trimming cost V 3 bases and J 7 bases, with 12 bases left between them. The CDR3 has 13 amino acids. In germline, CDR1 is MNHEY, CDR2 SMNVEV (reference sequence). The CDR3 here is CASSFGSTGTQYF. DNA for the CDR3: TGTGCCAGCAGTTTCGGTTCAACGGGGACCCAGTACTTC.

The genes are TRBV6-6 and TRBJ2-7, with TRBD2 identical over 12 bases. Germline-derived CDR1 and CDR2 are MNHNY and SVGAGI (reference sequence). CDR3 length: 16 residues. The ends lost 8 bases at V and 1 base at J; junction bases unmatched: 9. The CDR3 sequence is CASVGTSGRRSYEQYF. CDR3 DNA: TGTGCCAGCGTTGGGACTAGCGGGCGCCGATCCTACGAGCAGTACTTC.

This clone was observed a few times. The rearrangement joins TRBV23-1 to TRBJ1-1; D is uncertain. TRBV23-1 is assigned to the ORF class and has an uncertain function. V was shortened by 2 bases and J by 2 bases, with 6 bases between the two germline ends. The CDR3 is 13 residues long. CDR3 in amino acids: CASSQQLNTEAFF. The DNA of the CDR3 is TGCGCCAGCAGTCAACAGCTAAACACTGAAGCTTTCTTT.

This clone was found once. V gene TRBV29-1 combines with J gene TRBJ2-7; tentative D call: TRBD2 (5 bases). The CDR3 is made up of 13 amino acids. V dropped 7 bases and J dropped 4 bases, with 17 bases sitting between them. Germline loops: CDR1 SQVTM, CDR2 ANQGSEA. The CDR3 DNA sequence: TGCAGCGCTGACTCGTTGCTAGCATACGAGCAGTACTTC. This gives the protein CSADSLLAYEQYF.

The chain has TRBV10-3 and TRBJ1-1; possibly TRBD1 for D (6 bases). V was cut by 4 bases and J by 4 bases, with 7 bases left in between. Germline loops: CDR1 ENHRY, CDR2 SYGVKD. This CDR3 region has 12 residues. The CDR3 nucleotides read TGTGCCATCAGTGGGGGGGCCACTGAAGCTTTCTTT. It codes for CAISGGATEAFF.

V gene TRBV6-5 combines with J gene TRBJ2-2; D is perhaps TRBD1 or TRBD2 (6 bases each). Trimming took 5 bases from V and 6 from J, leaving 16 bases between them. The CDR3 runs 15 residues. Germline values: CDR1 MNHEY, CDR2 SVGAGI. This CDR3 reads CASSIDRRAAGELFF. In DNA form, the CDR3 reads TGTGCCAGCAGTATCGACAGGAGGGCCGCCGGGGAGCTGTTTTTT.

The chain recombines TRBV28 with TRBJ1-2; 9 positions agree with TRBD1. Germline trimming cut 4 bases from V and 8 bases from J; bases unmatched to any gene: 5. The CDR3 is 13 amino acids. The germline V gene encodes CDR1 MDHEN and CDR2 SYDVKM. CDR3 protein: CASSSWTGAGYTF. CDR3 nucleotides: TGTGCCAGCAGTTCCTGGACAGGGGCCGGCTACACCTTC.

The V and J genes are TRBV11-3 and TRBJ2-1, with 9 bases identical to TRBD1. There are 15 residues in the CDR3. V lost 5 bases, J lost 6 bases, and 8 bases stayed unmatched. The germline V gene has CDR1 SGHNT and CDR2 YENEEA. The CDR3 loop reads CASSGTGQGRNEQFF. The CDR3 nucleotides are TGTGCCAGCAGCGGGACGGGACAGGGACGCAATGAGCAGTTCTTC.

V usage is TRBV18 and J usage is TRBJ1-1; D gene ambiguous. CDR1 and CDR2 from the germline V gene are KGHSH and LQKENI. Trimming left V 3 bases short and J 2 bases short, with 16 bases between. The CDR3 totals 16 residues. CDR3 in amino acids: CASSPPRGRDNTEAFF. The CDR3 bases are TGTGCCAGCTCACCTCCCCGTGGACGGGATAACACTGAAGCTTTCTTT.

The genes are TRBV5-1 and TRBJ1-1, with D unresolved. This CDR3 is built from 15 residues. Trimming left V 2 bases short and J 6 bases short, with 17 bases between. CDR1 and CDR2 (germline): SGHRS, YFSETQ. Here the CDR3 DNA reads TGCGCCAGCAGCTTAAGCTCAGTAGGGCCCTCTGAAGCTTTCTTT. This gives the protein CASSLSSVGPSEAFF. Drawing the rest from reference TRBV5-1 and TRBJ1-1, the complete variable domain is KAGVTQTPRYLIKTRGQQVTLSCSPISGHRSVSWYQQTPGQGLQFLFEYFSETQRNKGNFPGRFSGRQFSNSRSEMNVSTLELGDSALYLCASSLSSVGPSEAFFGQGTRLTVV.

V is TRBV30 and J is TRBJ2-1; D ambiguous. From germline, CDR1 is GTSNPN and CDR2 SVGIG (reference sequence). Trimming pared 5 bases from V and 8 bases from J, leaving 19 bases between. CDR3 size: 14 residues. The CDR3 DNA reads TGTGCCTGGTGCCCTCCCGCTAGTTTCCATGAGCAGTTCTTC. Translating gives CAWCPPASFHEQFF.

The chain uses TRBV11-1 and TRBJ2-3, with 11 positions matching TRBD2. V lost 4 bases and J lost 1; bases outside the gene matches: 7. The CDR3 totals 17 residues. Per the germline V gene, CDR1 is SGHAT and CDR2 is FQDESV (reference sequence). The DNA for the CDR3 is TGTGCCAGCAGCTCGGACCTAGCGGGAGGACGCACAGATACGCAGTATTTT. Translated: CASSSDLAGGRTDTQYF.

DNA for the CDR3: TGTGCCAGTATGGTGACATCCGGGCCCTTTGGCTACACCTTC. This codes for CASMVTSGPFGYTF. V is TRBV19 and J is TRBJ1-2, with unresolved D. Germline lookup yields CDR1 LNHDA and CDR2 SQIVND (reference sequence). This CDR3 is built from 14 residues. The V and J ends lost 7 bases and 7 bases respectively, with 19 bases between them.

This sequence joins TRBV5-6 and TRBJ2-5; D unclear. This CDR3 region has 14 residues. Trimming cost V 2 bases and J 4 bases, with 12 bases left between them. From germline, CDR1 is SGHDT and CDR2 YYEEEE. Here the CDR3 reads CASSFSPRPETQYF. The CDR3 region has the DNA TGTGCCAGCAGCTTCTCCCCTAGGCCAGAGACCCAGTACTTC.

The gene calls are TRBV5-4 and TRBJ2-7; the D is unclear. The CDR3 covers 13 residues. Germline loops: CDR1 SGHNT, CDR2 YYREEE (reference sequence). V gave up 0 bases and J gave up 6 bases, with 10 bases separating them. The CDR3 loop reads CASSLVGIGEQYF. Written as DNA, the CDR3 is TGTGCCAGCAGCTTGGTGGGGATCGGCGAGCAGTACTTC.